The entry below describes one TCR beta chain. Its antigen is unknown. With 60 Vbeta and 13 Jbeta primers, the PCR was carried out. Clones were sequenced by immunoSEQ multiplex PCR, and TCRdb holds only the in-frame ones, with some missing. Listed are tens of thousands of clones; roughly 4% falls within the top ten. The sample belongs to a study of cytomegalovirus exposure and HLA in healthy donors. Study-level background: Tens of millions of unique TCRs from HLA-typed donors made up an early data release.

Notes on the study in general: Analysis was carried out at a later point, and it linked a missense DCLRE1C variant to TCR beta V- and J-gene trimming. In an earlier analysis, productive rearrangement rates for most beta V segments clustered near 87% or 30%. Upon later analysis, HLA-associated TCR beta chains proved more clonally expanded than other, equally common chains.

Trimming cost V 5 bases and J 9 bases, with 23 bases left between them. The CDR3 extends over 16 amino acids. Germline loops: CDR1 LNHDA, CDR2 SQIVND (reference sequence). The genes are TRBV19 and TRBJ1-5; maybe TRBD1 (5 bases). The TCR was taken from a male donor in good health and CMV-seronegative. The specimen was PBMCs. The chain's CDR3 is CASSAFQGGVGRPQHF. CDR3 DNA sequence: TGTGCCAGTAGTGCCTTCCAGGGAGGGGTTGGGAGGCCCCAGCATTTT.